The 10 T cell receptor beta chains in this list originate from one sample, sequenced in a study of blood T cell repertoires in COVID-19. The method was immunoSEQ multiplex PCR; TCRdb's version includes in-frame clones alone and lacks a portion of them. The table includes roughly 190,000 clones, about 85% detected once. The sequenced sample was peripheral blood. The receptors here all came from a woman between 55 and 75 years old with acute or convalescent COVID-19.

V gene TRBV3-1 (or the pseudogene TRBV3-2) combines with J gene TRBJ2-1; 11 bases line up with TRBD2. The V gene's germline CDR1 is LGHDT and CDR2 YNNKEL (reference sequence). Germline trimming cut 4 bases from V and 7 bases from J; bases unmatched to any gene: 6. The CDR3 spans 15 residues. Here the CDR3 reads CASSPIAGGPNEQFF. DNA of the CDR3: TGTGCCAGCAGCCCCATAGCGGGAGGGCCTAATGAGCAGTTCTTC.

There are a few counts of this clone. The J gene is TRBJ2-1, the V gene TRBV10-3; no definite D call. CDR1 and CDR2 from the germline V gene are ENHRY and SYGVKD. V was pared by 3 bases and J by 6 bases, with 9 bases between. The CDR3 length is 13 residues. The CDR3, as DNA: TGTGCCATCAGTGATTCGACTCGCAATGAGCAGTTCTTC. Translating gives CAISDSTRNEQFF.

This chain connects TRBV6-5 to TRBJ2-7; D might be TRBD2 (5 bases). Looked up from germline, CDR1 is MNHEY and CDR2 is SVGAGI. V was cut by 11 bases and J by 0 bases, with 17 bases left in between. This CDR3 contains 14 residues. CDR3 sequence (DNA): TGTGCCTCGTTCGGGGTAGCCAGCTCCTACGAGCAGTACTTC. Translated: CASFGVASSYEQYF.

The V gene is TRBV27, the J gene TRBJ1-4; D remains unclear. Germline V CDR1 and CDR2: MNHEY, SMNVEV (reference sequence). CDR3 length: 14 residues. The V and J ends lost 2 bases and 7 bases respectively, with 11 bases between them. CDR3 nucleotides: TGTGCCAGCAGTTTAGCGGGGATCGGTGAAAAACTGTTTTTT. It specifies CASSLAGIGEKLFF.

This sequence joins TRBV3-1 (or the pseudogene TRBV3-2) and TRBJ1-2; 11 nucleotides match TRBD1. The CDR3 runs to 15 residues. Trimming took 4 bases from V and 9 from J; bases not matched to a gene: 10. Germline loops: CDR1 LGHDT, CDR2 YNNKEL (reference sequence). The CDR3 reads CASSPRDRGSGSYTF. The CDR3 DNA follows: TGTGCCAGCAGCCCGCGGGACAGGGGGAGCGGGAGCTACACCTTC.

The rearrangement links TRBV7-8 to TRBJ2-1; 8 positions agree with TRBD2. This CDR3 is built from 14 residues. V lost 3 bases to trimming and J lost 5 bases; unmatched junction nucleotides: 3. The germline V gene encodes CDR1 SGHVS and CDR2 FQNEAQ. The CDR3 here is CASSFAGRDNEQFF. Here the CDR3 DNA reads TGTGCCAGCAGCTTTGCCGGGAGGGACAATGAGCAGTTCTTC.

The J gene is TRBJ2-3, the V gene TRBV5-6; 10 nucleotides line up with TRBD2. The V segment lost 2 bases and the J segment 1 base; nucleotides outside the gene matches: 4. Germline CDR1 and CDR2: SGHDT and YYEEEE. CDR3 length: 16 amino acids. CDR3 in DNA: TGTGCCAGCAGCTTATTTCTAGCGGGGGGCACAGATACGCAGTATTTT. Amino acid sequence: CASSLFLAGGTDTQYF.

The chain employs TRBV12-3 or TRBV12-4 and TRBJ1-4; TRBD1 might be the D (6 bases). Trimming cost V 7 bases and J 10 bases, with 16 bases left between them. The CDR3 loop spans 13 amino acids. In nucleotides, the CDR3 is TGTGCCAGCAATCTACAGGGATTGGGAAAACTGTTTTTT. Its protein product is CASNLQGLGKLFF.

This chain connects TRBV24-1 to TRBJ2-1; D is ambiguous. This CDR3 is built from 14 residues. The V gene's germline CDR1 is KGHDR and CDR2 SFDVKD. V shed 0 bases and J shed 6 bases, with 8 bases lying between them. The CDR3 here is CATSDLSGSNEQFF. The DNA of the CDR3 is TGTGCCACCAGTGATTTGTCCGGTAGCAATGAGCAGTTCTTC.

This clone was found a few times. Additional DNA sequences in this sample encode the identical CDR3. V gene TRBV11-2 combines with J gene TRBJ2-5; D is undetermined. This CDR3 region has 13 residues. The germline gives CDR1 SGHAT, CDR2 FQNNGV. V was pared by 1 base and J by 2 bases, with 5 bases between. Here the CDR3 DNA reads TGTGCCAGCAGCTTAGGCGGTCAAGAGACCCAGTACTTC. This translates into CASSLGGQETQYF.